This record looks at one T cell receptor beta chain sequence and its context. This entry is derived from a study of control samples from healthy donors and cancer patients. The CDR3 totals 16 residues. Data came from immunoSEQ multiplex PCR; TCRdb stores just in-frame clones and leaves some out. The sample yields 100,000 to 110,000 clones, roughly nine tenths seen once. Sequenced material: blood. This clonotype was obtained from a woman in her forties or fifties in good health. The chain employs TRBV21-1 and TRBJ1-2. TRBV21-1 is a documented pseudogene. For the CDR3, the DNA is TGTGCCAGCAGCAAAGCAGGCGGGGAGACTAACTATGGCTACACCTTC. It yields the protein CASSKAGGETNYGYTF.